This T cell receptor beta chain was profiled in a study of blood T cell repertoires in COVID-19. Looking at the study overall: The samples span acute and convalescent COVID-19 from the United States, Italy and Spain. T cells, B-cell-depleted T cells, or PBMCs provided the cDNA or gDNA that served as material.

Assay used: immunoSEQ multiplex PCR; TCRdb lists only in-frame clones, some missing. This sample yields 150,000 or so clones, of which 75% to 80% are seen a single time; 2.5% to 3% belongs to the top ten. CDR1 and CDR2 from the germline V gene are LGHNA and YNFKEQ. The CDR3 totals 18 residues. V lost 1 base, J lost 8 bases, and 16 bases stayed unmatched. Resolution of symptoms, clearance, or two negative PCRs was present in recovered Cohort 3 donors. The source is a woman aged 50 to 65 who had recovered from COVID-19. The rearrangement links TRBV4-2 to TRBJ2-3, with 9 bases identical to TRBD2. The sample consisted of PBMCs or T cells enriched from blood (not recorded which). The CDR3 sequence: CASSQVLGSGGSGVTQYF. In DNA, the CDR3 is TGTGCCAGCAGCCAAGTGCTGGGCAGCGGGGGGTCTGGCGTTACGCAGTATTTT.